The present TCR beta chain was sequenced within a study of vaccination effects on CD4 cells after COVID-19. At the level of the study: Antigen-specific CD4+ T cells were first expanded with viral peptide pools by the ViraFEST assay and only then sequenced. As their vaccination, participants received two doses of either BNT162b2 or mRNA-1273.

Measured with immunoSEQ multiplex PCR; TCRdb has only the in-frame clones, and not every one. Of around 30,000 clones listed, 65% were seen once; the top ten hold 9.9%. When around 9 days of culture had elapsed, CD4+ T cells were isolated. Among the vaccine recipients, none had a prior SARS-CoV-2 infection, and nucleocapsid antibodies were negative. V gave up 4 bases and J gave up 7 bases, with 27 bases separating them. Per the germline V gene, CDR1 is SGHRS and CDR2 is YFSETQ. The CDR3 length is 17 residues. To note about this clone: The antigen is undetermined.

The chain recombines TRBV5-1 with TRBJ2-7; D may match TRBD1 or TRBD2 (5 bases each). The material sequenced was CD4+ T cells from PBMCs cultured without peptide, taken before COVID-19 vaccination. This clonotype was sampled from a human donor who received a COVID-19 vaccine. CDR3 residues: CASSGAPSGTLYEEQYF. As DNA, the CDR3 is TGCGCCAGCAGCGGAGCGCCCTCCGGGACCCTTTATGAGGAGCAGTACTTC.